These 12 T cell receptor beta chains were sequenced from one sample in a study of cytomegalovirus exposure and HLA in healthy donors. The primer mix had 60 Vbeta and 13 Jbeta primers. Here immunoSEQ multiplex PCR was the method, and the copy in TCRdb shows in-frame clones only, minus some. The table lists 60,000 to 70,000 clones, roughly 73% of them singletons. The source material was PBMCs. Receptors were obtained from a middle-aged woman in good health and CMV-seropositive.

V is TRBV10-3 and J is TRBJ2-7; 10 nucleotides match TRBD2. CDR3 length equals 16 residues. Germline lookup yields CDR1 ENHRY and CDR2 SYGVKD. J lost 2 bases, V lost 1 base, and 5 bases had no gene match. The DNA of the CDR3 is TGTGCCATCAGTGAGTTCAATAGCGGGGGGACCTACGAGCAGTACTTC. This sequence encodes CAISEFNSGGTYEQYF.

The chain carries TRBV30 and TRBJ1-2; D perhaps matches TRBD1 (6 bases). Per germline, CDR1 GTSNPN and CDR2 SVGIG (reference sequence). The V end was cut by 0 bases, the J end by 1 base, with 12 bases between. The CDR3 has 15 residues. CDR3 bases: TGTGCCTGGAGTGTACCGGGACATTTTAACTATGGCTACACCTTC. It encodes CAWSVPGHFNYGYTF. The full variable domain, completed using reference TRBV30 and TRBJ1-2, is SQTIHQWPATLVQPVGSPLSLECTVEGTSNPNLYWYRQAAGRGLQLLFYSVGIGQISSEVPQNLSASRPQDRQFILSSKKLLLSDSGFYLCAWSVPGHFNYGYTFGSGTRLTVV.

This clone has more than one count but fewer than ten. V usage is TRBV19 and J usage is TRBJ2-7, with 10 bases fitting TRBD2. CDR3 length: 14 amino acids. With V trimmed by 5 bases and J by 3 bases, 4 bases remained unmatched. Germline assignment: CDR1 LNHDA and CDR2 SQIVND (reference sequence). In nucleotides, the CDR3 is TGTGCCAGTAGTGCTACTAGCGGGGTCTACGAGCAGTACTTC. Protein: CASSATSGVYEQYF.

In its sample, this clone was seen a few times. The rearrangement uses TRBV9 and TRBJ2-3, with TRBD1 as a possible D gene (6 bases). Trimming pared 1 base from V and 1 base from J, leaving 10 bases between. The CDR3 length is 15 residues. Germline V CDR1 and CDR2: SGDLS, YYNGEE. In nucleotides, the CDR3 is TGTGCCAGCAGCGTAACAGGGCGAGGCACAGATACGCAGTATTTT. Residues: CASSVTGRGTDTQYF. The full variable domain, completed using reference TRBV9 and TRBJ2-3, is DSGVTQTPKHLITATGQRVTLRCSPRSGDLSVYWYQQSLDQGLQFLIQYYNGEERAKGNILERFSAQQFPDLHSELNLSSLELGDSALYFCASSVTGRGTDTQYFGPGTRLTVL.

This rearrangement joins TRBV14 to TRBJ1-1; TRBD1 aligns across 7 bases. There are 16 residues in the CDR3. Germline V lookup: CDR1 SGHDN, CDR2 FVKESK. J was trimmed by 1 base and V by 4 bases; bases with no gene match: 9. The CDR3 DNA is TGTGCCAGCAGCCGATTCCGGGACAGCCAGAACACTGAAGCTTTCTTT. Its translation: CASSRFRDSQNTEAFF.

The J gene is TRBJ1-2, the V gene TRBV6-1; 12 nucleotides line up with TRBD1. The V gene's germline CDR1 is MNHNS and CDR2 SASEGT. V trimming: 2 bases; J trimming: 7 bases; junction bases outside the gene matches: 2. CDR3 length: 14 amino acids. CDR3 coding DNA: TGTGCCAGCAGTGAAATGGGACAGGGGGCTGGCTACACCTTC. This translates into CASSEMGQGAGYTF.

The V and J genes are TRBV9 and TRBJ2-1; perhaps TRBD1 as D (6 bases). V lost 4 bases and J 4 bases, leaving 15 bases between the germline ends. Germline V CDR1 and CDR2: SGDLS, YYNGEE. This CDR3 is 15 amino acids long. CDR3 bases: TGTGCCAGCAGCTCGCGACAGGAGAGTTACAATGAGCAGTTCTTC. Translated: CASSSRQESYNEQFF. Looking up the rest from reference TRBV9 and TRBJ2-1 gives the full variable domain: DSGVTQTPKHLITATGQRVTLRCSPRSGDLSVYWYQQSLDQGLQFLIQYYNGEERAKGNILERFSAQQFPDLHSELNLSSLELGDSALYFCASSSRQESYNEQFFGPGTRLTVL.

The chain joins TRBV7-6 to TRBJ2-7, with 8 positions matching TRBD1. This CDR3 contains 14 residues. Germline loops: CDR1 SGHVS, CDR2 FNYEAQ. With V trimmed by 6 bases and J by 2 bases, 6 bases remained unmatched. CDR3 protein: CASSTGTGPYEQYF. In DNA form, the CDR3 reads TGTGCCAGCAGTACCGGGACAGGCCCCTACGAGCAGTACTTC.

The V gene is TRBV19, the J gene TRBJ1-2; D gene unclear. The CDR3 loop spans 13 amino acids. Trimming removed 4 bases at V and 3 bases at J, with 9 bases between. Germline CDR1 LNHDA, CDR2 SQIVND (reference sequence). This chain's CDR3 is CASSNAEYYGYTF. CDR3 nucleotide sequence: TGTGCCAGTAGTAATGCGGAATACTATGGCTACACCTTC.

This sequence joins TRBV7-8 and TRBJ2-2, with D possibly matching TRBD1 (6 bases). The germline V gene has CDR1 SGHVS and CDR2 FQNEAQ. CDR3 length: 16 amino acids. Trimming cost V 1 base and J 0 bases, with 9 bases left between them. The CDR3 is CASSLESGANTGELFF. As DNA, the CDR3 is TGTGCCAGCAGCTTAGAGTCAGGGGCGAACACCGGGGAGCTGTTTTTT.

This sequence joins TRBV4-1 and TRBJ2-1; 10 bases fit TRBD2. Germline values: CDR1 MGHRA, CDR2 YSYEKL. Trimming removed 4 bases from V and 9 bases from J; junction bases left unmatched: 12. The CDR3 extends over 16 amino acids. The CDR3 sequence: CASSRASAGGLSEQFF. CDR3 bases: TGCGCCAGCAGCCGCGCATCAGCGGGGGGGCTGAGTGAGCAGTTCTTC.

This chain uses TRBV2 with TRBJ1-5; 9 positions match TRBD1. After removal of 2 bases from V and 7 bases from J, the junction contained 3 bases not matched to a gene. The length of the CDR3 is 14 residues. In germline, CDR1 is SNHLY, CDR2 FYNNEI. The CDR3 DNA follows: TGTGCCAGCAGTGAAAACAGGGGGCGACAGCCCCAGCATTTT. It yields the protein CASSENRGRQPQHF.